This record looks at one TCR beta chain sequence and its context. Methods used by the authors: Amplification with reference gene primers provided the estimates of nucleated cell counts. Sequencing was performed with immunoSEQ multiplex PCR; in TCRdb, only in-frame clones are kept and a portion is missing. V and J calls and clone size are those listed in that table; D and trimming were worked out from the DNA. Found here are more than 95,000 clones, about nine tenths of them singletons; the top ten hold 15%. The sample is drawn from a study of blood T cell repertoires in COVID-19. The CDR3 runs to 13 residues. The germline CDR1 and CDR2 sequences are SGDLS and YYNGEE. V dropped 3 bases and J dropped 6 bases, with 12 bases sitting between them.

The sample comprised peripheral blood. This chain links TRBV9 with TRBJ1-1; no firm D call. The clonotype comes from a man between 45 and 60 years old with acute or convalescent COVID-19. The CDR3 DNA reads as TGTGCCAGCAGCGCGTCCGGGAGGGCTGAAGCTTTCTTT. Residues: CASSASGRAEAFF.